The T cell receptor beta chain under discussion was sequenced for a study of blood T cell repertoires in COVID-19. The CDR3 covers 15 residues. Looked up from germline, CDR1 is SEHNR and CDR2 is FQNEAQ (reference sequence). The trim removed 5 bases at V and 4 bases at J, leaving 9 bases unmatched. Assay: immunoSEQ multiplex PCR; the TCRdb copy retains only in-frame clones and omits some. The table records 200,000 or so clones, around 86% of them present only once. Sequenced sample: peripheral blood. This receptor was taken from an older man with acute or convalescent COVID-19. V and J are TRBV7-9 and TRBJ1-1, with 8 nucleotides matching TRBD1. The CDR3 sequence: CASSKISGGPTEAFF. The CDR3 DNA follows: TGTGCCAGCAGCAAAATTTCAGGGGGCCCCACTGAAGCTTTCTTT.